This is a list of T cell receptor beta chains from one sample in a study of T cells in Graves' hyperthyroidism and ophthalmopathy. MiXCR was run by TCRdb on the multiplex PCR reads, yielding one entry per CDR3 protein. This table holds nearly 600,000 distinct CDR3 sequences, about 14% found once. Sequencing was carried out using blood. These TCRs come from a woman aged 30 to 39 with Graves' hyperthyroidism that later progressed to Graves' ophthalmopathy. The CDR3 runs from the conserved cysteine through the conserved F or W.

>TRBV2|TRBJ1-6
CASSVQYRGDSPLHF
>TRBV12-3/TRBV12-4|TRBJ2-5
CASRLTSGRSETQYF
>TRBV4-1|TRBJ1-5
CASSFRGHDNQPQHF
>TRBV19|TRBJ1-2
CATQRDRVYGYTF
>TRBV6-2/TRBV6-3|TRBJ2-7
CASSAPRAPYYEQYF
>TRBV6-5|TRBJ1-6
CASSYQDRGSYNSPLHF
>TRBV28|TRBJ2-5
CATCREEETQYF
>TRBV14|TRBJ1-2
CASSQDPVGNGYGYTF
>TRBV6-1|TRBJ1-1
CASSELGTGPEAFF
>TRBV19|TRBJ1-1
CASSKGLSNTEAFF
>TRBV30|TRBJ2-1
CAWRAGLAGERDEQFF
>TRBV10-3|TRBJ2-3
CAISESLAGVRADTQYF
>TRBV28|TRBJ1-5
CASSLGNLQGEPNQPQHF
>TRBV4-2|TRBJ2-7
CASSQEHIMYEQYF
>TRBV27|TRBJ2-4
CASSPNAGTENIQYF
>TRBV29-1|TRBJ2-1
CSVEGTGSYNEQFF
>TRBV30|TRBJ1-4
CAWNVGQGGEKLFF
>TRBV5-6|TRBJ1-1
CASSPGQGRWSNTEAFF
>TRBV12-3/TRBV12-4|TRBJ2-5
CASSRAGGEETQYF
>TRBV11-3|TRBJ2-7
CASSLEGRESFSYEQYF
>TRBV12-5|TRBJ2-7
CASGLAFGTSGRGYEQYF
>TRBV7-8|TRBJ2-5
CASSSGSLQETQYF
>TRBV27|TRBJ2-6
CASSARDRGLSGANVLTF
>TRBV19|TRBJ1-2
CAGASGGKGYGYTF
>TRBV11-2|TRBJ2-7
CASSLNSGRAGQYF
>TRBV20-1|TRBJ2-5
CSASPIGGGKTQYF
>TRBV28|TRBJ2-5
CASSPQSLDSGYQETQYF
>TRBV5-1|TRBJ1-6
CASSYDPDRGNSPLHF
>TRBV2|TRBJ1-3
CASWWRGSSGNTIYF
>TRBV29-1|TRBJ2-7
CSVSLFGIVPYEQYF
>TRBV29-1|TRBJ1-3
CSAEQNSGNTIYF
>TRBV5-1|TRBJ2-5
CASSRDPGTGDSGRALGQETQCF
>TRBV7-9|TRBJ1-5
CASSLGTTGSNQPQHF
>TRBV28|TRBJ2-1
CASSFQRGPYNEQFF
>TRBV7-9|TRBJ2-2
CASSLVKPDAGELFF
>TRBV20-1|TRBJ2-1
CSATGGEEQFF
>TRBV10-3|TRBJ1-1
CAISEFDSSTEAFF
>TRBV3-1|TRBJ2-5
CASLNQGTGETQYF
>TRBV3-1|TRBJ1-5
CASSQFRQPQHF
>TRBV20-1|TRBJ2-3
CSVSPFQGAEDTQYF
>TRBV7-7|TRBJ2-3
CASSFAPGGTDTQYF
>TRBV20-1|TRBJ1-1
CSATGVQGGNTEAFF